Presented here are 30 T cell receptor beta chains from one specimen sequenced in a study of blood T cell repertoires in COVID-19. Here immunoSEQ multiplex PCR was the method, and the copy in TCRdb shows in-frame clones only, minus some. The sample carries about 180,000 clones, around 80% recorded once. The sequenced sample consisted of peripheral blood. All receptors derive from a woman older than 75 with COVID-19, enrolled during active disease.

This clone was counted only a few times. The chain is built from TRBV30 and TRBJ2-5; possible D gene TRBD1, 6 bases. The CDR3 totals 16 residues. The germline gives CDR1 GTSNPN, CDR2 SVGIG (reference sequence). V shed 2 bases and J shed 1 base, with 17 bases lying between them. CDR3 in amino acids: CAWSPMDSLAQETQYF. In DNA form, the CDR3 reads TGTGCCTGGAGTCCAATGGACAGTCTCGCCCAAGAGACCCAGTACTTC. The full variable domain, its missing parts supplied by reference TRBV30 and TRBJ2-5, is SQTIHQWPATLVQPVGSPLSLECTVEGTSNPNLYWYRQAAGRGLQLLFYSVGIGQISSEVPQNLSASRPQDRQFILSSKKLLLSDSGFYLCAWSPMDSLAQETQYFGPGTRLLVL.

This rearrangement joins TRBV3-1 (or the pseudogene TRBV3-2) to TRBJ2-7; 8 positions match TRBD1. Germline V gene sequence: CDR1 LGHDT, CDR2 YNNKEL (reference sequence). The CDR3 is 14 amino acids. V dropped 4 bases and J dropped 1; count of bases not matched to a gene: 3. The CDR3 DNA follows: TGTGCCAGCAGCCTACGGGACAGGTCCTACGAGCAGTACTTC. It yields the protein CASSLRDRSYEQYF.

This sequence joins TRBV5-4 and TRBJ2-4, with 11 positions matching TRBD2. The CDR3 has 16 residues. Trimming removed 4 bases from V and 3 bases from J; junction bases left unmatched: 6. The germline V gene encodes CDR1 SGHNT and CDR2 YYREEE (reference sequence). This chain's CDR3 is CASSASGTSGKNIQYF. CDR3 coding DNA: TGTGCCAGCAGCGCTTCCGGGACTAGCGGCAAAAACATTCAGTACTTC. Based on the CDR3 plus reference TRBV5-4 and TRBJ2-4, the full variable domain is ETGVTQSPTHLIKTRGQQVTLRCSSQSGHNTVSWYQQALGQGPQFIFQYYREEENGRGNFPPRFSGLQFPNYSSELNVNALELDDSALYLCASSASGTSGKNIQYFGAGTRLSVL.

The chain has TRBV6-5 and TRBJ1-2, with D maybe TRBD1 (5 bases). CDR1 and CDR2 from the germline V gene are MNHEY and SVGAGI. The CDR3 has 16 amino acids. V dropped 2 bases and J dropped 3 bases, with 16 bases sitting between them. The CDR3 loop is CASSYELGVSHYGYTF. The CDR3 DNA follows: TGTGCCAGCAGTTACGAGTTAGGGGTTTCGCACTATGGCTACACCTTC.

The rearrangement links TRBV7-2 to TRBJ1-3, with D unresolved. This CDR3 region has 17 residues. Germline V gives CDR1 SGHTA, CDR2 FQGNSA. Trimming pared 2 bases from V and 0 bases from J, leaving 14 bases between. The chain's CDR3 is CASSLFGERSSGNTIYF. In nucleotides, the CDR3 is TGTGCCAGCAGCTTATTTGGAGAAAGAAGCTCTGGAAACACCATATATTTT.

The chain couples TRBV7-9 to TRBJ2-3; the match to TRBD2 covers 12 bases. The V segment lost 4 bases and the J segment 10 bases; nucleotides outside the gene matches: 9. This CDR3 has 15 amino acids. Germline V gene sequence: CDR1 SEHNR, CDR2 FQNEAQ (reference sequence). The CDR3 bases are TGTGCCAGCAGCTCGACTAGCGGGAGCCGGGTGGCGCAGTATTTT. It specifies CASSSTSGSRVAQYF.

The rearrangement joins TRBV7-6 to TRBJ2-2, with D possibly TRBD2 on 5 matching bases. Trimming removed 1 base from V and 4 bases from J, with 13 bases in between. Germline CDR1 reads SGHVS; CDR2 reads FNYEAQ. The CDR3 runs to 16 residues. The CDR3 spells CASSLVVEASTGELFF. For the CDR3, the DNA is TGTGCCAGCAGCTTAGTGGTGGAGGCGAGCACCGGGGAGCTGTTTTTT. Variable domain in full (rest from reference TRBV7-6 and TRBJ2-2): GAGVSQSPRYKVTKRGQDVALRCDPISGHVSLYWYRQALGQGPEFLTYFNYEAQQDKSGLPNDRFSAERPEGSISTLTIQRTEQRDSAMYRCASSLVVEASTGELFFGEGSRLTVL.

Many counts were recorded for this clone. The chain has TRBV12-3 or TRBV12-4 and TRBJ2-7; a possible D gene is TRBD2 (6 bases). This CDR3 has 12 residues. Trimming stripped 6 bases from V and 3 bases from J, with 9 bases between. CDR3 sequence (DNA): TGTGCCAGCAGCCCGGGGGTCTACGAGCAGTACTTC. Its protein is CASSPGVYEQYF.

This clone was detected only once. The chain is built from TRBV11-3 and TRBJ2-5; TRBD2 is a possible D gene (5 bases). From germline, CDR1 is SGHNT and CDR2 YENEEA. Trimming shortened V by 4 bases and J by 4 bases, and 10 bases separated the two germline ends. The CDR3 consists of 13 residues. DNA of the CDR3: TGTGCCAGCAGCTCCCGGGGAATAGAGACCCAGTACTTC. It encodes CASSSRGIETQYF.

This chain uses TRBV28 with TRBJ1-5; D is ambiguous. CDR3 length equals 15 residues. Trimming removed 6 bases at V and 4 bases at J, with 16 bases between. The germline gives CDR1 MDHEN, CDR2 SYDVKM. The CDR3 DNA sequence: TGTGCCAGCAGAAGCCGGGAAGGCGGGAATCAGCCCCAGCATTTT. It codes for CASRSREGGNQPQHF.

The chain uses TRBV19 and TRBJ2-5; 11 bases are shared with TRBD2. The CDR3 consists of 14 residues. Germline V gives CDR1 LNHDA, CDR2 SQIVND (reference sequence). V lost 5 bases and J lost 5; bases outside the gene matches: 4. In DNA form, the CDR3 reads TGTGCCAGTAGTTGGGGACTAGCGGCGGAGACCCAGTACTTC. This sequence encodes CASSWGLAAETQYF.

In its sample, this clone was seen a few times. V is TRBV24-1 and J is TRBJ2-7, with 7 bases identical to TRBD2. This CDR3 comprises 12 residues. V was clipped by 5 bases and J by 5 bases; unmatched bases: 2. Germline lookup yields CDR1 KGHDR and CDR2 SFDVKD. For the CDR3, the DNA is TGTGCCACCAGTGCGGGGGGAAACGAGCAGTACTTC. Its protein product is CATSAGGNEQYF.

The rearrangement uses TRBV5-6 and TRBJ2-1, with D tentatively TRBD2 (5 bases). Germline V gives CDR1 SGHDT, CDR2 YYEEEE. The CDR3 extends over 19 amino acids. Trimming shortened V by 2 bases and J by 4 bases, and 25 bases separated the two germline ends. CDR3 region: CASSLFVSAAALVYNEQFF. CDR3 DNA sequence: TGTGCCAGCAGCTTATTTGTGTCAGCGGCAGCCTTAGTGTACAATGAGCAGTTCTTC.

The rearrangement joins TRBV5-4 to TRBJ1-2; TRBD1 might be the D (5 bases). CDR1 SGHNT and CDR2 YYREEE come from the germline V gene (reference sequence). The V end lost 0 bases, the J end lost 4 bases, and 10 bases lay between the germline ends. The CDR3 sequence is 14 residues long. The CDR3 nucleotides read TGTGCCAGCAGCTTGGGACAGTGGGTCTATGGCTACACCTTC. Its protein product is CASSLGQWVYGYTF.

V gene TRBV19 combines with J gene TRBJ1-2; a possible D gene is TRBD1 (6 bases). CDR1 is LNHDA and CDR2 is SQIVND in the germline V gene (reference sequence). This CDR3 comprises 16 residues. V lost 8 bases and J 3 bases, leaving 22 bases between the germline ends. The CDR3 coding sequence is TGTGCCAGTGCTTACTATTTGGGGACAAGTTACTATGGCTACACCTTC. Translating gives CASAYYLGTSYYGYTF.

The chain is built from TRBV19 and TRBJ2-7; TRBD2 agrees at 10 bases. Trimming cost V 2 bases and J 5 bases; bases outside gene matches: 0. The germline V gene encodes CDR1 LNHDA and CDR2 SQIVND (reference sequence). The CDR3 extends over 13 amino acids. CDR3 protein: CASSILAGDEQYF. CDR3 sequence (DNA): TGTGCCAGTAGTATACTAGCGGGAGACGAGCAGTACTTC.

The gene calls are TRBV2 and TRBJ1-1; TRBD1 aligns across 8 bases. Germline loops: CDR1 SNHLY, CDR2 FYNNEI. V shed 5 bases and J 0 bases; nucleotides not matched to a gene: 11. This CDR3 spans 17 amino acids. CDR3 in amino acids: CASSSQGARRLNTEAFF. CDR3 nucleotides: TGTGCCAGCAGTTCTCAGGGGGCCAGGAGGCTGAACACTGAAGCTTTCTTT. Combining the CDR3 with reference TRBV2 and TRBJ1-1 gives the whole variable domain EPEVTQTPSHQVTQMGQEVILRCVPISNHLYFYWYRQILGQKVEFLVSFYNNEISEKSEIFDDQFSVERPDGSNFTLKIRSTKLEDSAMYFCASSSQGARRLNTEAFFGQGTRLTVV.

The CDR3 DNA is TGTGCCAGTAGGATGGGGGGTTTTATCGGGGAGCTGTTTTTT. It specifies CASRMGGFIGELFF. The chain links TRBV19 to TRBJ2-2; a weak D match, TRBD2 (6 bases). CDR1 is LNHDA and CDR2 is SQIVND in the germline V gene (reference sequence). The V end lost 6 bases, the J end lost 7 bases, and 15 bases lay between the germline ends. The CDR3 runs 14 residues.

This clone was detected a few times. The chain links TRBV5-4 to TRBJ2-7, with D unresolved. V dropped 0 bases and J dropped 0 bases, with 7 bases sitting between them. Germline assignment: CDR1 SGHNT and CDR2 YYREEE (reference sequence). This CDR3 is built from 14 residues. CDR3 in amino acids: CASSLGAASYEQYF. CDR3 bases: TGTGCCAGCAGCTTGGGGGCAGCCTCCTACGAGCAGTACTTC.

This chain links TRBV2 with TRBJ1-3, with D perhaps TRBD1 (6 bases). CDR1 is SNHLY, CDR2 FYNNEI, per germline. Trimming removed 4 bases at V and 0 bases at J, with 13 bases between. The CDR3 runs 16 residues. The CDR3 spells CASSVHRVSSGNTIYF. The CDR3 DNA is TGTGCCAGCAGTGTGCACAGGGTGAGCTCTGGAAACACCATATATTTT.

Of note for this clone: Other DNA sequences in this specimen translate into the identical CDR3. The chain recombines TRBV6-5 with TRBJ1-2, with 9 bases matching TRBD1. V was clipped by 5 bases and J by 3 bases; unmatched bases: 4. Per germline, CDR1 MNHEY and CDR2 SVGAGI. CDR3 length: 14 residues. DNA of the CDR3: TGTGCCAGCAGTCTACAGGGGGCTGACTATGGCTACACCTTC. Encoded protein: CASSLQGADYGYTF.

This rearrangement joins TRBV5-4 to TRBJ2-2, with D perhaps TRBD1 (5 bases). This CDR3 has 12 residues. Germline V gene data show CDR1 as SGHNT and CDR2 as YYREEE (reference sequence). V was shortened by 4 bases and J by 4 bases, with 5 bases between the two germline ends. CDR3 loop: CASSGATGELFF. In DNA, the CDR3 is TGTGCCAGCAGCGGGGCCACCGGGGAGCTGTTTTTT. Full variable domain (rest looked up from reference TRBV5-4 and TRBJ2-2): ETGVTQSPTHLIKTRGQQVTLRCSSQSGHNTVSWYQQALGQGPQFIFQYYREEENGRGNFPPRFSGLQFPNYSSELNVNALELDDSALYLCASSGATGELFFGEGSRLTVL.

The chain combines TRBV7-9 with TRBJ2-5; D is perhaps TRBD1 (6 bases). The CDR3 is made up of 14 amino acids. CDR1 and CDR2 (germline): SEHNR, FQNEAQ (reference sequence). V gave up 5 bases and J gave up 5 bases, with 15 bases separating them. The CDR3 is CASSTKQGWETQYF. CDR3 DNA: TGTGCCAGCAGCACGAAACAGGGATGGGAGACCCAGTACTTC.

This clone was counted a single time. The CDR3 region is CASSIGQGYEQYF. The DNA of the CDR3 is TGTGCCAGTAGTATAGGCCAGGGGTACGAGCAGTACTTC. The rearrangement joins TRBV19 to TRBJ2-7; a weak D match, TRBD1 (6 bases). The CDR3 covers 13 residues. Trimming left V 1 base short and J 4 bases short, with 8 bases between. CDR1 and CDR2 (germline): LNHDA, SQIVND (reference sequence).

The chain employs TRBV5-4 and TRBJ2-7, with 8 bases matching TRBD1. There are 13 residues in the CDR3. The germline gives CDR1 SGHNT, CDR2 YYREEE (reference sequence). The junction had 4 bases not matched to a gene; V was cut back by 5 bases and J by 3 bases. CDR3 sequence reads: CASSHTGGYEQYF. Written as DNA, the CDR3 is TGTGCCAGCAGTCATACAGGGGGCTACGAGCAGTACTTC. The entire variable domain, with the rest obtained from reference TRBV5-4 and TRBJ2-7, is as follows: ETGVTQSPTHLIKTRGQQVTLRCSSQSGHNTVSWYQQALGQGPQFIFQYYREEENGRGNFPPRFSGLQFPNYSSELNVNALELDDSALYLCASSHTGGYEQYFGPGTRLTVT.

CDR3 coding DNA: TGTGCCAGCAGCTTGGTCAGAATGGTGACTGAAGCTTTCTTT. It encodes CASSLVRMVTEAFF. The rearrangement uses TRBV5-6 and TRBJ1-1; no clear D. The CDR3 length is 14 residues. CDR1 SGHDT and CDR2 YYEEEE come from the germline V gene. Trimming took off 0 bases at V and 5 bases at J, with 11 bases between the two ends.

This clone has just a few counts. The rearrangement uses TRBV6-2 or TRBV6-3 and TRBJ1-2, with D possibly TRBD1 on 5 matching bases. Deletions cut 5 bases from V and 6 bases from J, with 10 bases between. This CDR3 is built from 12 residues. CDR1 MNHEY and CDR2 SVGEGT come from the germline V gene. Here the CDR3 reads CASSATDHGYTF. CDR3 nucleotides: TGTGCCAGCAGTGCGACAGACCATGGCTACACCTTC.

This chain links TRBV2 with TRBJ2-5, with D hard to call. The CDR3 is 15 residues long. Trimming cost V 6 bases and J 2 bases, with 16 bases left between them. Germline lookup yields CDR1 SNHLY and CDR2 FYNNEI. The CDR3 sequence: CASRPGAAQQETQYF. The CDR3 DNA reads TGTGCCAGCAGACCCGGTGCAGCGCAACAAGAGACCCAGTACTTC.

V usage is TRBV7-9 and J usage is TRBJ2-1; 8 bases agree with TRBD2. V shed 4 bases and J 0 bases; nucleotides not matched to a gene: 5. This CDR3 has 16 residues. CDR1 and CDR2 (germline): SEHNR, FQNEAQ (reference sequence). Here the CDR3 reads CASSSTGRASYNEQFF. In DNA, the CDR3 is TGTGCCAGCAGCTCAACCGGGAGGGCCTCCTACAATGAGCAGTTCTTC.

As DNA, the CDR3 is TGTGCCAGCAGCCTTGGACAGGGGGCCTCCTACGAGCAGTACTTC. Protein sequence: CASSLGQGASYEQYF. The chain couples TRBV4-2 to TRBJ2-7; 11 nucleotides line up with TRBD1. The CDR3 sequence is 15 residues long. Germline V CDR1 and CDR2: LGHNA, YNFKEQ. V lost 4 bases, J lost 0 bases, and 2 bases stayed unmatched.